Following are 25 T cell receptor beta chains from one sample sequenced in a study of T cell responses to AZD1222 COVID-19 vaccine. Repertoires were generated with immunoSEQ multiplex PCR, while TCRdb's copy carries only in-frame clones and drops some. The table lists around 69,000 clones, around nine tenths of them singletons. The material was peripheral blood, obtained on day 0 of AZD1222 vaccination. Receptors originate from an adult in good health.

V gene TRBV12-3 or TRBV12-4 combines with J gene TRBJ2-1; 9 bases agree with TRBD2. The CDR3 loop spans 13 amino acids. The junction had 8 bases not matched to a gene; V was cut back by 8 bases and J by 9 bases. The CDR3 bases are TGTGCCAGCTCGGCGGGGGGGCAGGGTGAGCAGTTCTTC. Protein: CASSAGGQGEQFF.

The CDR3 DNA follows: TGCGCCAGCAGTGAATCGGGGACCTACGAGCAGTACTTC. As protein: CASSESGTYEQYF. The gene calls are TRBV10-1 and TRBJ2-7; D is perhaps TRBD2 (5 bases). This CDR3 region has 13 residues. V shed 3 bases and J shed 2 bases, with 8 bases lying between them. Per germline, CDR1 WNHNN and CDR2 SYGVQD (reference sequence).

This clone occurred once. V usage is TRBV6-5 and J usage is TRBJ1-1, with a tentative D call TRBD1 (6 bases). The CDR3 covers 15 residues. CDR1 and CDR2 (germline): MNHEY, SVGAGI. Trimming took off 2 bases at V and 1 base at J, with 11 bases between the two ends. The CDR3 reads CASSYGKGQNTEAFF. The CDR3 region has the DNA TGTGCCAGCAGTTACGGAAAGGGACAGAACACTGAAGCTTTCTTT.

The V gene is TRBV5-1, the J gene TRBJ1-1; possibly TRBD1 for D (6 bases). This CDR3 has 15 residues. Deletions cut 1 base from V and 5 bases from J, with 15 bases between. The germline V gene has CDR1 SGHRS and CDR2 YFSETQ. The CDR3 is CASSLRSGEYTEAFF. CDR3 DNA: TGCGCCAGCAGCTTGCGATCAGGGGAGTATACTGAAGCTTTCTTT.

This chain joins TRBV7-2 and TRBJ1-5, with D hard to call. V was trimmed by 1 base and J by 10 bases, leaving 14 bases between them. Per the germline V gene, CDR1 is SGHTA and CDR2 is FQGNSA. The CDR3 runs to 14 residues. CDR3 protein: CASSLVPEGSPQHF. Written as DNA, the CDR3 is TGTGCCAGCAGCTTAGTTCCGGAAGGCAGCCCCCAGCATTTT.

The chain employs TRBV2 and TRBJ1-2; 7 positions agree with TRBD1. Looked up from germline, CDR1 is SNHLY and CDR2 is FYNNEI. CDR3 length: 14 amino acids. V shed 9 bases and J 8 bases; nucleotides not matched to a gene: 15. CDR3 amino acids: CASVIDRDRWGYTF. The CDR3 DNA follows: TGTGCCAGTGTAATAGACCGGGACAGATGGGGCTACACCTTC.

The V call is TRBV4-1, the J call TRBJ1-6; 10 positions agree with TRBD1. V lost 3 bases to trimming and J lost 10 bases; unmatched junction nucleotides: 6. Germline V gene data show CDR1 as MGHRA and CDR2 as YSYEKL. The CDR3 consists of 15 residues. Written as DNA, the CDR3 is TGCGCCAGCAGCCAGATGGACAGGGGGGACTCACCCCTCCACTTT. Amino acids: CASSQMDRGDSPLHF.

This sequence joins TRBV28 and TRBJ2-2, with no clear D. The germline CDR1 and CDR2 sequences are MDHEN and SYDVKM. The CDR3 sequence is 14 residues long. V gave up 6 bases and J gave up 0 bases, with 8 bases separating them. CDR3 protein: CASRKATNTGELFF. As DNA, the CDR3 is TGTGCCAGCAGAAAGGCTACGAACACCGGGGAGCTGTTTTTT.

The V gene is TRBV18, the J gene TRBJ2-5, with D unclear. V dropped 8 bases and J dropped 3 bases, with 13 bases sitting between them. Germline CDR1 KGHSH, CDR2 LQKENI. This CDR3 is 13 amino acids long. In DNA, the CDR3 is TGTGCCAGCGCCGCTGGCGGTGAAGAGACCCAGTACTTC. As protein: CASAAGGEETQYF.

The CDR3 is CASTSRQSGELFF. DNA of the CDR3: TGCGCCAGCACCTCTAGACAGTCCGGGGAGCTGTTTTTT. The rearrangement links TRBV10-2 to TRBJ2-2, with D tentatively TRBD1 (5 bases). The V and J ends lost 7 bases and 6 bases respectively, with 12 bases between them. The V gene's germline CDR1 is WSHSY and CDR2 SAAADI. The CDR3 sequence is 13 residues long.

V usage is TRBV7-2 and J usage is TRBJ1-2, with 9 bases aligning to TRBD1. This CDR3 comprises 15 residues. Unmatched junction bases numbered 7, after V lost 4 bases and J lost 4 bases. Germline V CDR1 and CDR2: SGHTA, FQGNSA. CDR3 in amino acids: CASSSRTGAAYGYTF. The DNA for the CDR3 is TGTGCCAGCAGCTCGAGGACAGGGGCGGCCTATGGCTACACCTTC.

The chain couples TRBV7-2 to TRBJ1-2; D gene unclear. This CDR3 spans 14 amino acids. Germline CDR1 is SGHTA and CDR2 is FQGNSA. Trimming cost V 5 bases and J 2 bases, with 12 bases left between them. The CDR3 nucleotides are TGTGCCAGCAGCCCCCGTCTGATAAACTATGGCTACACCTTC. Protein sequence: CASSPRLINYGYTF.

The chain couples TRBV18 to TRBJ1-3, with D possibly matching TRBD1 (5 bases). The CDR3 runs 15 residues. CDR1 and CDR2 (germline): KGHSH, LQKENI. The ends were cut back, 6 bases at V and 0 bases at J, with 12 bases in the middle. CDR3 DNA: TGTGCCAGCTCGGCGGACAAGGGCTCTGGAAACACCATATATTTT. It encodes CASSADKGSGNTIYF.

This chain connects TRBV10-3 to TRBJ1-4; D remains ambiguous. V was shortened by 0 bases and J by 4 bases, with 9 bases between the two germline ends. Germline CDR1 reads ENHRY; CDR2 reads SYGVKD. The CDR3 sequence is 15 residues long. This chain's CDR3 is CAISESRALNEKLFF. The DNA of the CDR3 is TGTGCCATCAGTGAGTCGAGAGCCCTTAATGAAAAACTGTTTTTT.

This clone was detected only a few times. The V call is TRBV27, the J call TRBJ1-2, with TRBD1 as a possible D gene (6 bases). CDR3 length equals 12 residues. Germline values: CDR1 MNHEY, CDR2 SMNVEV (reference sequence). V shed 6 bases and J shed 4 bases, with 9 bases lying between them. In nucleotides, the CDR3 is TGTGCCAGCAGGGGGGACATCTATGGCTACACCTTC. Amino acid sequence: CASRGDIYGYTF.

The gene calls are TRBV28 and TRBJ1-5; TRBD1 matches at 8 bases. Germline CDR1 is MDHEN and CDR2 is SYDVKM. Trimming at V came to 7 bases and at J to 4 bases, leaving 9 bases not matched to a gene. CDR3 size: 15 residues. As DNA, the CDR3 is TGTGCCAGCACAGGACAGGGCGGAGGGAATCAGCCCCAGCATTTT. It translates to CASTGQGGGNQPQHF.

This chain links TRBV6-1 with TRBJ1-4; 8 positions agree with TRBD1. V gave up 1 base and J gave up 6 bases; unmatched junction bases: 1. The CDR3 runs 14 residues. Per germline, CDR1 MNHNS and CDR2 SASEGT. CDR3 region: CASSEVTGDEKLFF. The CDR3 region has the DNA TGTGCCAGCAGTGAAGTGACAGGGGATGAAAAACTGTTTTTT.

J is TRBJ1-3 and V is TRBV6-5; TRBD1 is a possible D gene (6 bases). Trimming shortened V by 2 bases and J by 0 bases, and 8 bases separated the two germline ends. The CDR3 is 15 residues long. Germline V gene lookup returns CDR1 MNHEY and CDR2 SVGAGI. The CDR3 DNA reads TGTGCCAGCAGTTACGACAGGTCCTCTGGAAACACCATATATTTT. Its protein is CASSYDRSSGNTIYF.

The CDR3 here is CASSLGTARETQYF. CDR3 bases: TGTGCCAGCAGCTTGGGGACAGCACGAGAGACCCAGTACTTC. The chain carries TRBV7-9 and TRBJ2-5; 7 bases are a match to TRBD1. Germline loops: CDR1 SEHNR, CDR2 FQNEAQ (reference sequence). Trimming at V came to 3 bases and at J to 4 bases, leaving 5 bases not matched to a gene. CDR3 length: 14 residues.

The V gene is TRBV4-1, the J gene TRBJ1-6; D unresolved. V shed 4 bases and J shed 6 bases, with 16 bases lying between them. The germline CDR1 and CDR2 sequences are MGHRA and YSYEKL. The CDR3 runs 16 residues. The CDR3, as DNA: TGCGCCAGCAGCCTTCAGACGTGGGGATTTAATTCACCCCTCCACTTT. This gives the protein CASSLQTWGFNSPLHF.

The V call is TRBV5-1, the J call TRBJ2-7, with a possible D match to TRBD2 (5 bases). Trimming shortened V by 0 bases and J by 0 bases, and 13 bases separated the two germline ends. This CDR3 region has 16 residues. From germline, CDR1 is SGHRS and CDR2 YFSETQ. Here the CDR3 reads CASSLDSRVLSYEQYF. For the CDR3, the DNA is TGCGCCAGCAGCTTGGACTCGCGGGTACTCTCCTACGAGCAGTACTTC.

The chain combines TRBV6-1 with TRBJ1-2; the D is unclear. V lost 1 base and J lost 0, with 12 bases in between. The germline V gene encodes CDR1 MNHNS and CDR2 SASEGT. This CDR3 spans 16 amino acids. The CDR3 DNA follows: TGTGCCAGCAGTGAAGGGCAATCTGGTGCTAACTATGGCTACACCTTC. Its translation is CASSEGQSGANYGYTF.

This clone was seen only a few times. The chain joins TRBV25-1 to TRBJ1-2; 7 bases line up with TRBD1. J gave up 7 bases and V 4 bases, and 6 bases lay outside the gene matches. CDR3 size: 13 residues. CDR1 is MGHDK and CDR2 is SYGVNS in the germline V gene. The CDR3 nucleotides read TGTGCCAGCAGTGCCCAGGGGGTTGGTGGCTACACCTTC. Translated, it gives CASSAQGVGGYTF.

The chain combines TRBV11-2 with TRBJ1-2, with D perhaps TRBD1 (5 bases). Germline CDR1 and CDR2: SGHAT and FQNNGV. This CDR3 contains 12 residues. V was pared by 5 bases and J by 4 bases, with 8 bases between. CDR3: CASSPGGYGYTF. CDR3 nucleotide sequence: TGTGCCAGCAGCCCGGGGGGCTATGGCTACACCTTC.

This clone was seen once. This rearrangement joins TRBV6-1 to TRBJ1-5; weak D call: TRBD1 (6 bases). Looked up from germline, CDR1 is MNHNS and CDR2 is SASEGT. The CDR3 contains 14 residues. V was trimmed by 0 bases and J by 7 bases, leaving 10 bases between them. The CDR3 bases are TGTGCCAGCAGTGAAGCGTTGGGGGCACAGCCCCAGCATTTT. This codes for CASSEALGAQPQHF.